This T cell receptor beta chain came from a study of T cells after yellow fever vaccination. The study, taken as a whole, reports: A weaker but faster secondary response was observed, peaking on day 5 versus 15.

TCRdb used MiXCR to reprocess the 5' RACE reads, holding one entry per CDR3 protein. The repertoire includes some 320,000 distinct CDR3 sequences, approximately 4% of them detected once, and approximately 19% sits in the top ten. There are 15 residues in the CDR3. In germline, CDR1 is SGHTA, CDR2 FQGNSA. The V segment lost 3 bases and the J segment 1 base; nucleotides outside the gene matches: 5. This clonotype has just a few counts. Its antigen is as yet unknown. The sequence was obtained from a man aged 18 to 29 who received the YFV17D yellow fever vaccine. The input for sequencing was PBMCs, taken 15 days after the yellow fever booster vaccination. The chain combines TRBV7-2 with TRBJ2-7, with TRBD1 matching 8 bases. DNA of the CDR3: TGTGCCAGCAGCTTGGTCCAGGGGGCTTCCTACGAGCAGTACTTC. Its translation: CASSLVQGASYEQYF. The variable domain in full, completed from reference TRBV7-2 and TRBJ2-7, reads GAGVSQSPSNKVTEKGKDVELRCDPISGHTALYWYRQSLGQGLEFLIYFQGNSAPDKSGLPSDRFSAERTGGSVSTLTIQRTQQEDSAVYLCASSLVQGASYEQYFGPGTRLTVT.